The 17 T cell receptor beta chains below were found in one sample sequenced in a study. TCRdb recomputed calls from the 5' RACE reads with MiXCR, one row per CDR3 protein. The table has nearly 55,000 distinct CDR3 sequences, 17% seen once. The sample was naive CD4+ T cells sorted from blood. The subset was: naive CD4+ T cells, CD4+CD45RA+CD25-. Receptor source: a female donor with breast cancer.

The J gene is TRBJ2-1, the V gene TRBV12-3 or TRBV12-4; tentatively, D is TRBD2 (7 bases). The CDR3 has 14 amino acids. V was clipped by 3 bases and J by 6 bases, with 12 bases between them. Written as DNA, the CDR3 is TGTGCCAGCAGTTTTCGGGGGGCTGGCAATGAGCAGTTCTTC. Protein product: CASSFRGAGNEQFF.

This clonotype was counted many times. The chain carries TRBV10-2 and TRBJ2-7; the match to TRBD2 covers 11 bases. The CDR3 has 15 amino acids. The V gene end was trimmed by 6 bases and the J gene end by 1 base; junction bases not matched to a gene: 5. In germline, CDR1 is WSHSY, CDR2 SAAADI. In nucleotides, the CDR3 is TGCGCCAGCAGAGGGGGACTAGCGGCATCCTACGAGCAGTACTTC. The encoded protein is CASRGGLAASYEQYF.

CDR3 loop: CASSPGFSDDEQFF. The DNA of the CDR3 is TGTGCCAGCAGCCCGGGATTTAGCGACGATGAGCAGTTCTTC. The chain employs TRBV7-8 and TRBJ2-1; possible D gene TRBD2, 5 bases. Trimming removed 5 bases from V and 8 bases from J, with 16 bases in between. The CDR3 sequence is 14 residues long. The germline CDR1 and CDR2 sequences are SGHVS and FQNEAQ. Complete variable domain (other parts from reference TRBV7-8 and TRBJ2-1): GAGVSQSPRYKVAKRGQDVALRCDPISGHVSLFWYQQALGQGPEFLTYFQNEAQLDKSGLPSDRFFAERPEGSVSTLKIQRTQQEDSAVYLCASSPGFSDDEQFFGPGTRLTVL.

Note on this clonotype: Being one base from a much bigger clone, this may be a read error. As the CDR3 is not closed by the conserved phenylalanine or tryptophan, this likely results from a read error. The V call is TRBV12-3 or TRBV12-4, the J call TRBJ1-3; D is undetermined. Trimming pared 2 bases from V and 7 bases from J, leaving 9 bases between. This CDR3 region has 13 residues. The CDR3 bases are TGTGCCAGCAGTTTAAGAAGGAGGAACACCATATATCTT. It encodes CASSLRRRNTIYL.

This clonotype was recorded at least ten times. The V gene is TRBV6-5, the J gene TRBJ2-7; TRBD1 aligns across 8 bases. The V gene's germline CDR1 is MNHEY and CDR2 SVGAGI. Trimming removed 5 bases from V and 4 bases from J; junction bases left unmatched: 1. The CDR3 spans 12 residues. The CDR3 DNA sequence: TGTGCCAGCAGTCGACAGGGGTACGAGCAGTACTTC. Encoded protein: CASSRQGYEQYF.

The genes are TRBV20-1 and TRBJ1-2; D not certain. V dropped 7 bases and J dropped 1 base, with 16 bases sitting between them. CDR1 DFQATT and CDR2 SNEGSKA come from the germline V gene (reference sequence). CDR3 length: 14 residues. CDR3 nucleotide sequence: TGCAGTGTTAGGAGACTCCACTTTAACTATGGCTACACCTTC. This encodes CSVRRLHFNYGYTF.

This clonotype occurred a few times. The rearrangement joins TRBV6-1 to TRBJ2-3; tentative D call: TRBD2 (6 bases). V was pared by 5 bases and J by 2 bases, with 11 bases between. Germline V gene data show CDR1 as MNHNS and CDR2 as SASEGT. The CDR3 is made up of 14 amino acids. CDR3 DNA: TGTGCCAGCAGTCCGCGGGACCTCACAGATACGCAGTATTTT. Its protein is CASSPRDLTDTQYF.

The J gene is TRBJ2-6, the V gene TRBV11-2; no firm D call. Germline V gives CDR1 SGHAT, CDR2 FQNNGV. The CDR3 sequence is 16 residues long. V shed 5 bases and J shed 0 bases, with 11 bases lying between them. CDR3 residues: CASSPPFFSGANVLTF. As DNA, the CDR3 is TGTGCCAGCAGCCCTCCCTTTTTCTCTGGGGCCAACGTCCTGACTTTC.

Regarding this clonotype: Being one base from a much bigger clone, this may be a read error. The chain recombines TRBV7-2 with TRBJ2-5; 7 bases fit TRBD1. Germline-derived CDR1 and CDR2 are SGHTA and FQGNSA. The CDR3 runs 17 residues. The DNA for the CDR3 is TGTGCCAGCAGCCACAGGGGTGCGACCACCTCCGGGGAGACCCAGCACTTC. It is translated as CASSHRGATTSGETQHF.

This clonotype was counted ten times or more. The junction and the germline gene differ at one end; a read error may be behind it. The chain carries TRBV12-3 or TRBV12-4 and TRBJ1-1, with 8 bases aligning to TRBD1. The CDR3 is 15 residues long. CDR3 nucleotide sequence: TGTGCCAGCAGACTCCGGGACAGGATGAACGCTGAAGCTTTCTTT. This encodes CASRLRDRMNAEAFF.

This clonotype came up a few times. The chain couples TRBV9 to TRBJ2-5, with 8 bases aligning to TRBD2. The CDR3 has 14 amino acids. V shed 4 bases, J shed 3 bases, and the junction held 5 bases outside the gene matches. The germline V gene encodes CDR1 SGDLS and CDR2 YYNGEE. The CDR3 protein is CASSPGLAEETQYF. The DNA for the CDR3 is TGTGCCAGCAGCCCAGGACTAGCAGAAGAGACCCAGTACTTC. Combining the CDR3 with reference TRBV9 and TRBJ2-5 gives the whole variable domain DSGVTQTPKHLITATGQRVTLRCSPRSGDLSVYWYQQSLDQGLQFLIQYYNGEERAKGNILERFSAQQFPDLHSELNLSSLELGDSALYFCASSPGLAEETQYFGPGTRLLVL.

This clonotype was detected only a few times. The chain couples TRBV5-1 to TRBJ2-1; a possible D gene is TRBD1 (6 bases). Per the germline V gene, CDR1 is SGHRS and CDR2 is YFSETQ. Trimming removed 6 bases at V and 3 bases at J, with 13 bases between. This CDR3 spans 14 amino acids. In nucleotides, the CDR3 is TGCGCCAGCATGGCCGGACAGAACTACAATGAGCAGTTCTTC. It codes for CASMAGQNYNEQFF.

V is TRBV6-2 or TRBV6-3 and J is TRBJ2-7; 9 positions agree with TRBD2. The CDR3 has 13 residues. Germline CDR1 reads MNHEY; CDR2 reads SVGEGT. Unmatched junction bases numbered 4, after V lost 10 bases and J lost 0 bases. CDR3 coding DNA: TGTGCCACTCGACTAGCGGACTCCTACGAGCAGTACTTC. It codes for CATRLADSYEQYF.

The table lists this clonotype with many counts. The rearrangement links TRBV5-1 to TRBJ2-5; 10 bases map to TRBD1. This CDR3 has 14 residues. Germline V lookup: CDR1 SGHRS, CDR2 YFSETQ. V was pared by 4 bases and J by 5 bases, with 5 bases of the junction left unmatched. In DNA, the CDR3 is TGCGCCAGCAGCGCGGACAGGGGGATGGAGACCCAGTACTTC. This encodes CASSADRGMETQYF.

The rearrangement joins TRBV28 to TRBJ2-3; 8 bases fit TRBD1. The CDR3 totals 15 residues. With V trimmed by 6 bases and J by 0 bases, 5 bases remained unmatched. Germline V gene sequence: CDR1 MDHEN, CDR2 SYDVKM. The CDR3 nucleotides read TGTGCCAGCAGAGACAGGGGTTCTAGCACAGATACGCAGTATTTT. Translated, it gives CASRDRGSSTDTQYF.

This clonotype has ten or more counts. V is TRBV12-3 or TRBV12-4 and J is TRBJ2-1, with TRBD1 as a possible D gene (5 bases). The CDR3 has 14 residues. Trimming took 6 bases from V and 0 from J, leaving 9 bases between them. CDR3 nucleotide sequence: TGTGCCAGCAGGAGCAGGGTCTCCTACAATGAGCAGTTCTTC. The encoded protein is CASRSRVSYNEQFF.

The CDR3 region is CASSRSRGDEQFF. The DNA of the CDR3 is TGTGCCAGCAGCCGCAGCAGGGGGGATGAGCAGTTCTTC. J is TRBJ2-1 and V is TRBV7-6; weak D call: TRBD1 (7 bases). CDR1 SGHVS and CDR2 FNYEAQ come from the germline V gene. The germline V and J ends were trimmed by 5 bases and 8 bases, with 13 bases remaining between them. This CDR3 is 13 amino acids long.